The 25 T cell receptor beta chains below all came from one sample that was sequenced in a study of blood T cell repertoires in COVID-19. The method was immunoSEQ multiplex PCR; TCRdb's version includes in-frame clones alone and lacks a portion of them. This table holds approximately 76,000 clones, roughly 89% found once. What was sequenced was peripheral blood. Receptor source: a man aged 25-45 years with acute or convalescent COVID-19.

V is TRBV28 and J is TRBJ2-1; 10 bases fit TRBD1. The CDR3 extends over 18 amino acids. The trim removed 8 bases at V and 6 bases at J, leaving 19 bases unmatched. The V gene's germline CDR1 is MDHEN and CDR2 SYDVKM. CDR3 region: CASASRQGAGIRGNEQFF. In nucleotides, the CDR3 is TGTGCCAGCGCGTCCCGACAGGGGGCGGGAATCAGGGGCAATGAGCAGTTCTTC.

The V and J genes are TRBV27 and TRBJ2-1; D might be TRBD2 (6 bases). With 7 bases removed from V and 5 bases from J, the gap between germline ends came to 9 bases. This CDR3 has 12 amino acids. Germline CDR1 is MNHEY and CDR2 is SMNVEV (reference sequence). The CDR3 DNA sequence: TGTGCCAGCACCGGAGGGCACAATGAGCAGTTCTTC. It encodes CASTGGHNEQFF.

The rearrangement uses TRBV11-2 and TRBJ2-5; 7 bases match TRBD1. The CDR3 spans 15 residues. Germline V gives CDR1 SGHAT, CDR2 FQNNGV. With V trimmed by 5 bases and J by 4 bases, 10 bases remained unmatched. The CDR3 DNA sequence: TGTGCCAGCAGCCGTGAACTAGGGGGCGGAGAGACCCAGTACTTC. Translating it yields CASSRELGGGETQYF.

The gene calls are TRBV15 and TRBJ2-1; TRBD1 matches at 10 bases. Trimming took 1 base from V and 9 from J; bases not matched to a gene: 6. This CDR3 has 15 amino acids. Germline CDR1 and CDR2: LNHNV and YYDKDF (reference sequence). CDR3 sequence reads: CATSRGGTGVAEQFF. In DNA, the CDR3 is TGTGCCACCAGCAGAGGGGGGACAGGGGTGGCTGAGCAGTTCTTC.

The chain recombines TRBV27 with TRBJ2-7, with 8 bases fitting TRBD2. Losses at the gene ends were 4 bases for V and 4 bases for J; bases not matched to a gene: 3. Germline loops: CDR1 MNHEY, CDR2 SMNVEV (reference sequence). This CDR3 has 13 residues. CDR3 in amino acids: CASSSGLAYEQYF. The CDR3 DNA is TGTGCCAGCAGTTCCGGACTAGCATACGAGCAGTACTTC.

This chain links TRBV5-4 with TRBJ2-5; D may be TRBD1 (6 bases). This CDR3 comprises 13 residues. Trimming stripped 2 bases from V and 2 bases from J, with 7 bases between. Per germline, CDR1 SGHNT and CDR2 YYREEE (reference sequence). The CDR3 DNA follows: TGTGCCAGCAGCTTCGGACAGCAAGAGACCCAGTACTTC. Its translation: CASSFGQQETQYF.

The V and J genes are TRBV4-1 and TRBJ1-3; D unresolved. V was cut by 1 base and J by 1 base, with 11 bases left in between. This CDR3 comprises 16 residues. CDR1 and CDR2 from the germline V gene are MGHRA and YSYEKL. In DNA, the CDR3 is TGCGCCAGCAGCCAAGCCGCCGGCGGTTCTGGAAACACCATATATTTT. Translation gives CASSQAAGGSGNTIYF.

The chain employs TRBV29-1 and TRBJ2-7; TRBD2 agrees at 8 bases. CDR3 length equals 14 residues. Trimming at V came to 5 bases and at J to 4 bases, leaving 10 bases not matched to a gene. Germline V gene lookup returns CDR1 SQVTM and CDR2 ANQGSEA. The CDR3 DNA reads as TGCAGCGTTAGAGACGGCGGGAGGCAATACGAGCAGTACTTC. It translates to CSVRDGGRQYEQYF.

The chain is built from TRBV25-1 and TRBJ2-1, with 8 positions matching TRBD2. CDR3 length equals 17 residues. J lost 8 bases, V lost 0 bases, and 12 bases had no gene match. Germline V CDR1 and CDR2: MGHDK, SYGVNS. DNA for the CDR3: TGTGCCAGCAGTGAATATCAGTTCGGGCTAGCGGGCGATGAGCAGTTCTTC. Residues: CASSEYQFGLAGDEQFF.

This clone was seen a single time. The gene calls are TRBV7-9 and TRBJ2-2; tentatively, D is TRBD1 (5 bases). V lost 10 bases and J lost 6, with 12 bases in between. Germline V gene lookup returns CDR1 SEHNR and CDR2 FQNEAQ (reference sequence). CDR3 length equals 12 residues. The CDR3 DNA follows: TGTGCCACAAGCCACAGGCCCGGGGAGCTGTTTTTT. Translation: CATSHRPGELFF.

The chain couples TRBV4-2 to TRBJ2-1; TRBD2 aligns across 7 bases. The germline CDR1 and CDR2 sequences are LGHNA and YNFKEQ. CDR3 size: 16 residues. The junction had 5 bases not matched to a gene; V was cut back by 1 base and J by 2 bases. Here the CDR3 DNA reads TGTGCCAGCAGCCAAGCTCCCAGCGGGACCTACAATGAGCAGTTCTTC. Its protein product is CASSQAPSGTYNEQFF.

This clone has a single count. Here the CDR3 DNA reads TGTGCCAGCAGTGAGTGGACAGGGGGGCGCAATCAGCCCCAGCATTTT. Its translation is CASSEWTGGRNQPQHF. V usage is TRBV2 and J usage is TRBJ1-5, with 10 bases matching TRBD1. The CDR3 is made up of 16 amino acids. V was pared by 3 bases and J by 2 bases, with 4 bases of the junction left unmatched. Germline CDR1 is SNHLY and CDR2 is FYNNEI.

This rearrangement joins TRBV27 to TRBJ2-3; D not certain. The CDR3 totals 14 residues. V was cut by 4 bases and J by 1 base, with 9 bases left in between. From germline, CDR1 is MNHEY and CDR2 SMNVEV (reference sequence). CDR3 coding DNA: TGTGCCAGCAGTTATTTATCGGGCACAGATACGCAGTATTTT. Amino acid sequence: CASSYLSGTDTQYF.

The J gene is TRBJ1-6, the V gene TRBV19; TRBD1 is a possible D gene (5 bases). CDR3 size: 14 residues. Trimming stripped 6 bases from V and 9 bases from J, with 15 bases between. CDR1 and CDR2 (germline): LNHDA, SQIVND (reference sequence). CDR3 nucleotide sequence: TGTGCCAGTAGGACAGATTCCGAGATTTCACCCCTCCACTTT. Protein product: CASRTDSEISPLHF.

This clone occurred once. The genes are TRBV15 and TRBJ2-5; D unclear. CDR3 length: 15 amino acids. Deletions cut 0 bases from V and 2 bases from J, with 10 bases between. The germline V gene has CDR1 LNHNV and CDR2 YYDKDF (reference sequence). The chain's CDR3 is CATSRDITQQETQYF. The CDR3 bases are TGTGCCACCAGCAGAGATATCACGCAGCAAGAGACCCAGTACTTC.

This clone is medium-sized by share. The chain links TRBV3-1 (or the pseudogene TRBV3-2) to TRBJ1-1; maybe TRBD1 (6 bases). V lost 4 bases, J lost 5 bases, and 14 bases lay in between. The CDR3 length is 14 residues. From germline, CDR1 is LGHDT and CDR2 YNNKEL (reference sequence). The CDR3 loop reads CASSPLRGGTEAFF. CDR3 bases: TGTGCCAGCAGCCCCCTGAGGGGGGGAACTGAAGCTTTCTTT.

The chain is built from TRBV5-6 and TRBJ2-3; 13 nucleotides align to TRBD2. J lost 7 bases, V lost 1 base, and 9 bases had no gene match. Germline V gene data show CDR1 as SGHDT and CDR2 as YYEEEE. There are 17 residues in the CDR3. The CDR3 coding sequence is TGTGCCAGCAGCTTGTGGCGGGGACTAGCGGGAAAAAATACGCAGTATTTT. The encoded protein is CASSLWRGLAGKNTQYF.

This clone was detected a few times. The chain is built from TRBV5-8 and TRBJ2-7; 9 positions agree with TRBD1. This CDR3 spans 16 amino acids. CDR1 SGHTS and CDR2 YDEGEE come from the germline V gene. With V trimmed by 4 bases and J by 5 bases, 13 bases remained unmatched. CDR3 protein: CASSTSSGTGWDEQYF. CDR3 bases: TGTGCCAGCAGCACCTCCTCCGGGACAGGGTGGGACGAGCAGTACTTC.

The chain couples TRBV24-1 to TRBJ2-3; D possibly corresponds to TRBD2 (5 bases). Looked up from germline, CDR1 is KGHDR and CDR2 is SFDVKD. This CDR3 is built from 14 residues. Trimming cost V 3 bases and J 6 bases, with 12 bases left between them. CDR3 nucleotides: TGTGCCACCAGTGATCAACTAGAGGCGGATACGCAGTATTTT. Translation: CATSDQLEADTQYF.

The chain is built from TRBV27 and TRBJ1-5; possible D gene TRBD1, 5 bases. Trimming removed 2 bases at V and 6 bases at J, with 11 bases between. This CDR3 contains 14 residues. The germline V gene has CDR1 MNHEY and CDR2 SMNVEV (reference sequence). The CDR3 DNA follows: TGTGCCAGCAGTTTACGTCAGGGTGGTCAGCCCCAGCATTTT. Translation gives CASSLRQGGQPQHF.

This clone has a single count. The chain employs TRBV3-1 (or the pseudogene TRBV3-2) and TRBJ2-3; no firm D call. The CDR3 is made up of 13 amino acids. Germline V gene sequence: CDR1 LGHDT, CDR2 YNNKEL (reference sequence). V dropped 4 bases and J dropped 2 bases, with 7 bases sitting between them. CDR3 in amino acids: CASSPATTDTQYF. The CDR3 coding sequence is TGTGCCAGCAGCCCTGCTACCACAGATACGCAGTATTTT.

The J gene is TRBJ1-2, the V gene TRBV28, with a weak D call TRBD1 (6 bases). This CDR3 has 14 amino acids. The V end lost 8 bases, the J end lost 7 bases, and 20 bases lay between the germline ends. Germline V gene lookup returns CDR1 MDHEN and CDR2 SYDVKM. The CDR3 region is CASVAGGRLLGYTF. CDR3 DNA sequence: TGTGCCAGCGTAGCGGGGGGGCGACTACTTGGCTACACCTTC.

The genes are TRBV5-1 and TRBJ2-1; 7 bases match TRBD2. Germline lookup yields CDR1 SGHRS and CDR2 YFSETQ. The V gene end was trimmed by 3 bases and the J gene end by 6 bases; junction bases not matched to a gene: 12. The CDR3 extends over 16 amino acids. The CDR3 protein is CASSSARGTTINEQFF. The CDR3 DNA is TGCGCCAGCAGCTCCGCCCGGGGGACTACGATCAATGAGCAGTTCTTC.

The DNA of the CDR3 is TGTGCCAGCTCACCACAACAGGGGACGAACGAGCAGTACTTC. Translating gives CASSPQQGTNEQYF. This chain connects TRBV18 to TRBJ2-7; 7 bases align to TRBD1. Germline V gives CDR1 KGHSH, CDR2 LQKENI. The CDR3 spans 14 residues. V was pared by 1 base and J by 5 bases, with 5 bases of the junction left unmatched.

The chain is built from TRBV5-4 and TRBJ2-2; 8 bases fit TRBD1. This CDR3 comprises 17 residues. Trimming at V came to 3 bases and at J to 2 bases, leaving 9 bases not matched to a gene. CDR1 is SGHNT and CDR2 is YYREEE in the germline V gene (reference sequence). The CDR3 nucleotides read TGTGCCAGCAGCTGGGGGTGGACAGGGCAAAACACCGGGGAGCTGTTTTTT. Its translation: CASSWGWTGQNTGELFF. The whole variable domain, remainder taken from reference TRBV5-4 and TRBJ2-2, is ETGVTQSPTHLIKTRGQQVTLRCSSQSGHNTVSWYQQALGQGPQFIFQYYREEENGRGNFPPRFSGLQFPNYSSELNVNALELDDSALYLCASSWGWTGQNTGELFFGEGSRLTVL.